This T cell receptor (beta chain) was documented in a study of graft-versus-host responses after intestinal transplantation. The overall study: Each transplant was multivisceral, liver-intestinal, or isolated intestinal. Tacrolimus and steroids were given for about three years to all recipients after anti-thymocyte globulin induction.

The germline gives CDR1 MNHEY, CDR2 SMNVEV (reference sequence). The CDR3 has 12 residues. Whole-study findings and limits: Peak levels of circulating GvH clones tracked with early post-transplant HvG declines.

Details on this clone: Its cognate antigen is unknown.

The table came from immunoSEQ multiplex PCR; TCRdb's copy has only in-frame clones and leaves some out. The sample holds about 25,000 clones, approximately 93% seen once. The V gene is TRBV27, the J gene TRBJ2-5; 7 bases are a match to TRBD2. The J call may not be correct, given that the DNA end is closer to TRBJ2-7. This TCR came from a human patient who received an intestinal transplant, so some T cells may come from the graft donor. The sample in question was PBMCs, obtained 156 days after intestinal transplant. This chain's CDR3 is CASSFRGDEQYF. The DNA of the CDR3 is TGTGCCAGCAGTTTCCGGGGGGACGAGCAGTACTTC.